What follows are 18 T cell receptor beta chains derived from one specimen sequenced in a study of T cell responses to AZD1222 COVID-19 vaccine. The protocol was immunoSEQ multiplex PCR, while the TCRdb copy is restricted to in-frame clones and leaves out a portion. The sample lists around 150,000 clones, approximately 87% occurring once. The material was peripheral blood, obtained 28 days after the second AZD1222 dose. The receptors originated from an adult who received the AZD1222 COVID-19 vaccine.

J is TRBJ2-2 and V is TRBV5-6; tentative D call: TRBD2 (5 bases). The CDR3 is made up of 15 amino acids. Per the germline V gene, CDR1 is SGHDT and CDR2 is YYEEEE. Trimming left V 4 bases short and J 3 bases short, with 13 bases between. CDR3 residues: CASSRKRTDTGELFF. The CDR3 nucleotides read TGTGCCAGCAGCAGGAAGCGGACTGACACCGGGGAGCTGTTTTTT.

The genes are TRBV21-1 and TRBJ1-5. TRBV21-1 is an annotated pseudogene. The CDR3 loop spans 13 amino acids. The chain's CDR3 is CASSKSGNQPQHF. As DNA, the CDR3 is TGTGCCAGCAGCAAAAGTGGGAATCAGCCCCAGCATTTT.

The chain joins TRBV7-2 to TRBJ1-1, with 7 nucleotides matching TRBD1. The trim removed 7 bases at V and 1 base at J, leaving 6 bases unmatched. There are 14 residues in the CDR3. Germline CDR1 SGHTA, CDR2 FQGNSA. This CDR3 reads CASTAYRGNTEAFF. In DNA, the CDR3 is TGTGCCAGCACCGCCTACAGGGGGAACACTGAAGCTTTCTTT.

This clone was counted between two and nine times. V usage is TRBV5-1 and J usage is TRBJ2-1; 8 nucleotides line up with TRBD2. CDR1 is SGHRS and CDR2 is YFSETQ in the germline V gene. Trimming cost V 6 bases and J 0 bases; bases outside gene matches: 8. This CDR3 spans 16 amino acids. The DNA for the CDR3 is TGCGCCAGCAACCAACTAGCGGCAAGCTCCTACAATGAGCAGTTCTTC. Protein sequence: CASNQLAASSYNEQFF.

The CDR3 coding sequence is TGTGCCAGCAGCTTTCAATCTAGCAATCAGCCCCAGCATTTT. It yields the protein CASSFQSSNQPQHF. The rearrangement joins TRBV5-6 to TRBJ1-5; D not certain. V gave up 2 bases and J gave up 0 bases, with 6 bases separating them. Germline lookup yields CDR1 SGHDT and CDR2 YYEEEE. CDR3 length: 14 amino acids.

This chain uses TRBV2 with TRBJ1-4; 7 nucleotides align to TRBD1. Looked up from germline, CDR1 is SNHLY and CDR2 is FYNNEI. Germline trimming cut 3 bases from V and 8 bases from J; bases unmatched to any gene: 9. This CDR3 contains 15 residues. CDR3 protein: CASSENRDSSEKLFF. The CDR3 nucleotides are TGTGCCAGCAGTGAGAACCGGGACAGTTCCGAAAAACTGTTTTTT.

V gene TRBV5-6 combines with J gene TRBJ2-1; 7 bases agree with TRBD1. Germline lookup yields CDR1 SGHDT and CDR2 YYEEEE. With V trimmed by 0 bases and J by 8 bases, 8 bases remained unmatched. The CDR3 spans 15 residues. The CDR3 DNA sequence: TGTGCCAGCAGCTTGGGAGGGGGCGCTTGGGATGAGCAGTTCTTC. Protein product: CASSLGGGAWDEQFF.

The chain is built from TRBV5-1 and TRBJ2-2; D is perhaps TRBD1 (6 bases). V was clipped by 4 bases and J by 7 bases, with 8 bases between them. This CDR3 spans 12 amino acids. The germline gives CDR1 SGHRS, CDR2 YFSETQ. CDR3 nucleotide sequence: TGCGCCAGCAGCCTGGACAGCGGGGAGCTGTTTTTT. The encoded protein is CASSLDSGELFF.

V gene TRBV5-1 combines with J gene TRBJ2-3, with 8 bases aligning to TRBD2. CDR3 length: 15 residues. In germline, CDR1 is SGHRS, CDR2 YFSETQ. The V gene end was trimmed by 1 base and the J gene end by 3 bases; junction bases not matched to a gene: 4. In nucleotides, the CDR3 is TGCGCCAGCAGCTTGCCGGGGGGGAAAACAGATACGCAGTATTTT. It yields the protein CASSLPGGKTDTQYF.

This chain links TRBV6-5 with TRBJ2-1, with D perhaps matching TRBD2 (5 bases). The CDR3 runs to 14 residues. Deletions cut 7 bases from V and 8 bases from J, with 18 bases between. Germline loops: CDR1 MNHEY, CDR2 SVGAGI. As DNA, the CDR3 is TGTGCCAGCACGGAGGTTAACAGTATTGATGAGCAGTTCTTC. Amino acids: CASTEVNSIDEQFF.

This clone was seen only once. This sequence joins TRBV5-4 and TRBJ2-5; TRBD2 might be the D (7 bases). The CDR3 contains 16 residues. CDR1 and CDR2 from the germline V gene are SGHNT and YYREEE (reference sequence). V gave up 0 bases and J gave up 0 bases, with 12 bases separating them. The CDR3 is CASSLAAGANQETQYF. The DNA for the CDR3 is TGTGCCAGCAGCTTGGCGGCGGGGGCTAACCAAGAGACCCAGTACTTC.

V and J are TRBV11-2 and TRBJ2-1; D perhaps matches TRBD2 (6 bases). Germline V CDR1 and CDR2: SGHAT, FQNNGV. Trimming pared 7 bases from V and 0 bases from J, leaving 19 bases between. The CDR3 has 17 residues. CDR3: CASTPPNRGSSYNEQFF. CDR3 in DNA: TGTGCCAGCACTCCTCCTAATCGGGGGAGCTCCTACAATGAGCAGTTCTTC. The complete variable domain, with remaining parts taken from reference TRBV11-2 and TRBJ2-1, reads EAGVAQSPRYKIIEKRQSVAFWCNPISGHATLYWYQQILGQGPKLLIQFQNNGVVDDSQLPKDRFSAERLKGVDSTLKIQPAKLEDSAVYLCASTPPNRGSSYNEQFFGPGTRLTVL.

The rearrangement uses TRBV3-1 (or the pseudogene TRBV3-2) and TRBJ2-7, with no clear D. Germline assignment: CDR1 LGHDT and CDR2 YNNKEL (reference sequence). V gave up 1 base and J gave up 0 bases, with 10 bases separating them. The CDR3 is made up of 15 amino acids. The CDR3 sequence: CASSQVRTGSYEQYF. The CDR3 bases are TGTGCCAGCAGCCAAGTACGGACGGGCTCCTACGAGCAGTACTTC.

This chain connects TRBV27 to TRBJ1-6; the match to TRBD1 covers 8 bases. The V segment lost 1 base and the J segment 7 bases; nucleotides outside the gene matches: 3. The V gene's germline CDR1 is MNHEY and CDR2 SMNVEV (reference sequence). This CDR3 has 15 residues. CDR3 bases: TGTGCCAGCAGTTTATTCTCAGGGGGCAATTCACCCCTCCACTTT. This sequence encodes CASSLFSGGNSPLHF.

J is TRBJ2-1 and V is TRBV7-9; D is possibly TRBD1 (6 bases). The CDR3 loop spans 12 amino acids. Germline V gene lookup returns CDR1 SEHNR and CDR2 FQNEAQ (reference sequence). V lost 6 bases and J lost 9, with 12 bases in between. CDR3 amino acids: CASRLQGVEQFF. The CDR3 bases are TGTGCCAGCAGATTACAGGGAGTTGAGCAGTTCTTC.

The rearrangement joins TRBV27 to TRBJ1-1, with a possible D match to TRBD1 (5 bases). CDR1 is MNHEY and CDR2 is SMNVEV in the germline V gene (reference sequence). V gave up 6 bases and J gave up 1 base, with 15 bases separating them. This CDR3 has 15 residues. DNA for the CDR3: TGTGCCAGCAGCCCCCCCGGGACGGCGAACACTGAAGCTTTCTTT. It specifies CASSPPGTANTEAFF.

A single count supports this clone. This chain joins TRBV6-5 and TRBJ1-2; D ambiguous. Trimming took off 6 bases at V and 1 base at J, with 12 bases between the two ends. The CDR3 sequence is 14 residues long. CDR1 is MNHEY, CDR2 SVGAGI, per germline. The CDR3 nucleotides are TGTGCCAGCAGGCAGAACCCCGATAACTATGGCTACACCTTC. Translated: CASRQNPDNYGYTF.

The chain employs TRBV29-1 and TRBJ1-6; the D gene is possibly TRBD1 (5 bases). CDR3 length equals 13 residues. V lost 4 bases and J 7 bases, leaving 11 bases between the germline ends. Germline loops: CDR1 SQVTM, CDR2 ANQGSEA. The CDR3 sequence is CSVVVAGNSPLHF. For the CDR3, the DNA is TGCAGCGTTGTAGTCGCAGGGAATTCACCCCTCCACTTT.